These 26 T cell receptor beta chains came from one sample sequenced in a study of identical twins. TCRdb re-called the 5' RACE reads through MiXCR, storing one row per CDR3 protein. This sample has 1.5 million or so distinct CDR3 sequences, with less than 40% found just once. Sequenced material: cord blood. These receptors were collected from a newborn girl in good health.

The rearrangement joins TRBV9 to TRBJ1-2; D may be TRBD1 (6 bases). V was clipped by 1 base and J by 4 bases, with 8 bases between them. CDR3 size: 13 residues. Germline V gene data show CDR1 as SGDLS and CDR2 as YYNGEE. CDR3 coding DNA: TGTGCCAGCAGCGTAAAAGGGGGCTATGGCTACACCTTC. Protein: CASSVKGGYGYTF.

The chain combines TRBV6-2 or TRBV6-3 with TRBJ2-1; D not certain. The length of the CDR3 is 15 residues. The germline gives CDR1 MNHEY, CDR2 SVGEGT. V was cut by 6 bases and J by 10 bases, with 22 bases left in between. In DNA form, the CDR3 reads TGTGCCAGCAGCCGAGGTAGTTCAAGTCGCCACGAGCAGTTCTTC. Translated: CASSRGSSSRHEQFF.

The sample holds a few counts of this clonotype. The J gene is TRBJ2-3, the V gene TRBV20-1, with 8 bases fitting TRBD1. CDR1 and CDR2 (germline): DFQATT, SNEGSKA (reference sequence). The CDR3 covers 13 residues. V gave up 5 bases and J gave up 2 bases; unmatched junction bases: 3. CDR3 sequence: CSAPQGATDTQYF. The CDR3 coding sequence is TGCAGTGCTCCCCAGGGGGCCACAGATACGCAGTATTTT.

V is TRBV4-2 and J is TRBJ2-5, with a tentative D call TRBD2 (6 bases). The CDR3 has 15 residues. CDR1 and CDR2 (germline): LGHNA, YNFKEQ. Trimming removed 3 bases at V and 5 bases at J, with 16 bases between. CDR3 in amino acids: CASSQTTSIGETQYF. CDR3 nucleotides: TGTGCCAGCAGCCAGACTACTAGCATAGGGGAGACCCAGTACTTC.

J is TRBJ1-5 and V is TRBV3-1; 7 bases are shared with TRBD1. With 5 bases clipped from V and 3 bases from J, the junction kept 25 bases outside the gene matches. The CDR3 totals 21 residues. CDR1 LGHDT and CDR2 YNNKEL come from the germline V gene (reference sequence). The CDR3 nucleotides read TGTGCCAGCAGCTCTCGACAGGGTTTGGCGAATAGTGGGGTAGTCAATCAGCCCCAGCATTTT. Translation: CASSSRQGLANSGVVNQPQHF.

V is TRBV3-1 and J is TRBJ2-1, with TRBD2 identical over 9 bases. Germline V gives CDR1 LGHDT, CDR2 YNNKEL (reference sequence). With V trimmed by 1 base and J by 3 bases, 4 bases remained unmatched. CDR3 length equals 16 residues. CDR3 sequence (DNA): TGTGCCAGCAGCCAAGGACTAGCGGCCTTCTACAATGAGCAGTTCTTC. Its protein product is CASSQGLAAFYNEQFF.

This clonotype has only a few counts. The rearrangement uses TRBV6-6 and TRBJ1-1; D ambiguous. CDR3 length: 12 residues. Germline values: CDR1 MNHNY, CDR2 SVGAGI (reference sequence). Trimming stripped 8 bases from V and 4 bases from J, with 11 bases between. CDR3 residues: CASLSAATEAFF. Here the CDR3 DNA reads TGTGCCAGCCTATCTGCGGCCACTGAAGCTTTCTTT.

CDR3 in amino acids: CASFQRRAAGTKETQYF. Written as DNA, the CDR3 is TGTGCCAGCTTTCAGCGTCGGGCAGCGGGGACTAAAGAGACCCAGTACTTC. The rearrangement links TRBV6-2 or TRBV6-3 to TRBJ2-5; 7 bases align to TRBD2. The CDR3 contains 17 residues. V was clipped by 8 bases and J by 3 bases; unmatched bases: 18. Germline lookup yields CDR1 MNHEY and CDR2 SVGEGT.

The rearrangement links TRBV10-3 to TRBJ1-1; 7 nucleotides match TRBD1. The CDR3 contains 13 residues. Looked up from germline, CDR1 is ENHRY and CDR2 is SYGVKD. The ends lost 3 bases at V and 5 bases at J; junction bases unmatched: 3. CDR3 in amino acids: CAISDRGKTEAFF. The CDR3, as DNA: TGTGCCATCAGTGACAGGGGGAAGACTGAAGCTTTCTTT.

This chain uses TRBV18 with TRBJ2-1; 8 bases fit TRBD1. Germline CDR1 is KGHSH and CDR2 is LQKENI. CDR3 length: 15 amino acids. Trimming at V came to 1 base and at J to 8 bases, leaving 7 bases not matched to a gene. CDR3 bases: TGTGCCAGCTCACCACGCGGACAGGGAAGTTATGAGCAGTTCTTC. Protein: CASSPRGQGSYEQFF.

The chain joins TRBV4-1 to TRBJ2-3, with TRBD2 matching 7 bases. Germline trimming cut 1 base from V and 6 bases from J; bases unmatched to any gene: 16. Germline V gives CDR1 MGHRA, CDR2 YSYEKL. The CDR3 extends over 18 amino acids. The CDR3 nucleotides read TGCGCCAGCAGCCAAGCTAAGGTCGCTAGCGGACTAAGGGATACGCAGTATTTT. This translates into CASSQAKVASGLRDTQYF.

The rearrangement links TRBV20-1 to TRBJ1-5, with 8 bases that match TRBD1. Trimming cost V 1 base and J 3 bases; bases outside gene matches: 8. Germline assignment: CDR1 DFQATT and CDR2 SNEGSKA (reference sequence). This CDR3 region has 16 residues. The CDR3: CSARVWTGPPNQPQHF. The CDR3 nucleotides read TGCAGTGCTAGAGTCTGGACAGGGCCTCCCAATCAGCCCCAGCATTTT.

Only a few counts were recorded for this clonotype. This chain uses TRBV5-1 with TRBJ2-3; no clear D. This CDR3 is built from 14 residues. V was cut by 8 bases and J by 1 base, with 14 bases left in between. Germline V gene lookup returns CDR1 SGHRS and CDR2 YFSETQ. The CDR3 loop reads CASSTAQGTDTQYF. DNA for the CDR3: TGCGCCAGTAGCACAGCCCAAGGCACAGATACGCAGTATTTT. Complete variable domain (other parts from reference TRBV5-1 and TRBJ2-3): KAGVTQTPRYLIKTRGQQVTLSCSPISGHRSVSWYQQTPGQGLQFLFEYFSETQRNKGNFPGRFSGRQFSNSRSEMNVSTLELGDSALYLCASSTAQGTDTQYFGPGTRLTVL.

This clonotype has a handful of counts. The chain combines TRBV12-3 or TRBV12-4 with TRBJ1-5, with TRBD1 matching over 9 bases. V gave up 1 base and J gave up 5 bases; unmatched junction bases: 9. The CDR3 spans 17 residues. The CDR3 here is CASSLDPGQGHDQPQHF. The CDR3 region has the DNA TGTGCCAGCAGTTTAGACCCGGGACAGGGTCACGATCAGCCCCAGCATTTT.

The chain employs TRBV28 and TRBJ2-5; 11 bases fit TRBD2. CDR1 is MDHEN, CDR2 SYDVKM, per germline. V lost 4 bases to trimming and J lost 5 bases; unmatched junction nucleotides: 12. CDR3 size: 17 residues. The CDR3 spells CASSSRGSGRAGETQYF. CDR3 nucleotide sequence: TGTGCCAGCAGTTCCAGGGGTAGCGGGAGGGCCGGGGAGACCCAGTACTTC.

The chain uses TRBV3-1 and TRBJ1-1; D uncertain. The V end was cut by 0 bases, the J end by 11 bases, with 19 bases between. The CDR3 covers 15 residues. Germline CDR1 and CDR2: LGHDT and YNNKEL (reference sequence). The DNA for the CDR3 is TGTGCCAGCAGCCAAGATCAAGCCACCGACGGCTGGGCTTTCTTT. Translating gives CASSQDQATDGWAFF.

The chain employs TRBV24-1 and TRBJ2-1; possibly TRBD2 for D (5 bases). CDR3 length: 12 residues. Trimming took off 7 bases at V and 10 bases at J, with 13 bases between the two ends. CDR1 KGHDR and CDR2 SFDVKD come from the germline V gene. CDR3 region: CATREGGREQFF. The CDR3 DNA sequence: TGTGCCACCAGAGAAGGCGGGCGAGAGCAGTTCTTC.

The V call is TRBV27, the J call TRBJ1-5; D call uncertain. Trimming pared 5 bases from V and 4 bases from J, leaving 18 bases between. CDR1 MNHEY and CDR2 SMNVEV come from the germline V gene (reference sequence). The length of the CDR3 is 16 residues. In nucleotides, the CDR3 is TGTGCCAGCAGTCGGAACTCCGCCGCCGGAAATCAGCCCCAGCATTTT. Translating it yields CASSRNSAAGNQPQHF.

This clonotype occurred many times. This CDR3 is CASSDIYEQYF. The CDR3 DNA is TGTGCCAGCAGTGATATCTACGAGCAGTACTTC. The chain has TRBV2 and TRBJ2-7; D remains ambiguous. The CDR3 totals 11 residues. CDR1 SNHLY and CDR2 FYNNEI come from the germline V gene. V shed 3 bases and J shed 3 bases, with 3 bases lying between them.

As concerns this clonotype: With a much larger clone just one base away, this may be a read error. The chain couples TRBV20-1 to TRBJ2-7; 7 bases are shared with TRBD2. CDR1 and CDR2 (germline): DFQATT, SNEGSKA (reference sequence). The V and J ends lost 6 bases and 7 bases, in that order; junction bases with no gene match: 21. There are 16 residues in the CDR3. In DNA, the CDR3 is TGCAGTGCAAACAGACTAGCTTCTAGCTCCTACAATGAGCAGTACTTC. Translation: CSANRLASSSYNEQYF.

This clonotype was seen only a few times. The DNA for the CDR3 is TGCGCCAGCAGCGCCACTAGGCCCCCTGACGAGCAGTACTTC. Amino acid sequence: CASSATRPPDEQYF. The V call is TRBV5-1, the J call TRBJ2-7; TRBD2 is a possible D gene (5 bases). The CDR3 runs to 14 residues. Trimming shortened V by 4 bases and J by 5 bases, and 16 bases separated the two germline ends. Germline assignment: CDR1 SGHRS and CDR2 YFSETQ.

The table lists this clonotype with a few counts. The chain links TRBV2 to TRBJ2-3; D remains ambiguous. V was shortened by 7 bases and J by 0 bases, with 5 bases between the two germline ends. Germline V lookup: CDR1 SNHLY, CDR2 FYNNEI. The CDR3 is 12 amino acids. CDR3 loop: CASTTSTDTQYF. The CDR3 coding sequence is TGTGCCAGCACCACGAGCACAGATACGCAGTATTTT. Filled out from reference TRBV2 and TRBJ2-3, the complete variable domain reads EPEVTQTPSHQVTQMGQEVILRCVPISNHLYFYWYRQILGQKVEFLVSFYNNEISEKSEIFDDQFSVERPDGSNFTLKIRSTKLEDSAMYFCASTTSTDTQYFGPGTRLTVL.

The chain uses TRBV5-1 and TRBJ2-1; 9 positions agree with TRBD1. The ends lost 0 bases at V and 7 bases at J; junction bases unmatched: 5. This CDR3 region has 15 residues. Per germline, CDR1 SGHRS and CDR2 YFSETQ. The CDR3 DNA is TGCGCCAGCAGCTTGGGACAGGGGGAACGGAATGAGCAGTTCTTC. Its translation is CASSLGQGERNEQFF.

This clonotype was detected a few times. This rearrangement joins TRBV6-5 to TRBJ2-2; tentative D call: TRBD1 (5 bases). Trimming took 2 bases from V and 0 from J, leaving 16 bases between them. The germline V gene has CDR1 MNHEY and CDR2 SVGAGI. The CDR3 length is 18 residues. CDR3 amino acids: CASSYPKSTATNTGELFF. DNA of the CDR3: TGTGCCAGCAGTTACCCTAAATCGACAGCCACGAACACCGGGGAGCTGTTTTTT.

The sample holds a few counts of this clonotype. This chain joins TRBV27 and TRBJ2-7, with TRBD2 as a possible D gene (6 bases). V was pared by 2 bases and J by 3 bases, with 11 bases between. Germline CDR1 MNHEY, CDR2 SMNVEV (reference sequence). The CDR3 is 14 amino acids. The CDR3 DNA reads TGTGCCAGCAGTTTAGAGGGACTGTTCTACGAGCAGTACTTC. Translation: CASSLEGLFYEQYF.

In this sample, this clonotype turned up a few times. This chain links TRBV20-1 with TRBJ2-1; D is undetermined. The germline gives CDR1 DFQATT, CDR2 SNEGSKA (reference sequence). This CDR3 spans 15 amino acids. V lost 4 bases and J lost 6, with 19 bases in between. This chain's CDR3 is CSAKSGDLLGNEQFF. The CDR3 coding sequence is TGCAGTGCTAAGTCCGGAGACCTCCTGGGCAATGAGCAGTTCTTC.